The subject of this entry is one T cell receptor (beta chain). Its antigen is not identified. Here immunoSEQ multiplex PCR was the method, and the copy in TCRdb shows in-frame clones only, minus some. The sample includes around 2.1 million clones, approximately 94% of them seen just once. CD45RO-negative CD8 cells positively selected for CCR7 made up the naive population, which excluded terminally differentiated effector memory CD45RA+ cells. Donors comprised only Caucasian adults living in Nashville, Tennessee. The data originate from a study of shared clonotypes between healthy human individuals. Looking at the study overall: CD4 naive cells filled three plates per donor, CD4 memory three, CD8 naive two and CD8 memory one.

Study findings and constraints: In contrast to clonotypes shared by all four donors, non-shared clonotypes had lower generation probabilities. Large sequencing depth failed to make sorted-subset sequencing complete, rarefaction showed.

Germline V gene data show CDR1 as LNHNV and CDR2 as YYDKDF (reference sequence). The CDR3 is 15 amino acids. V gave up 2 bases and J gave up 2 bases; unmatched junction bases: 3. The J gene is TRBJ2-5, the V gene TRBV15; the match to TRBD2 covers 9 bases. The sequenced sample consisted of naive CD8+ T cells from PBMCs. This sequence was found in a man aged 18 to 29 in good health. Some clones in this sample may be carry-over from other donors' samples. The CDR3: CATSRLAGKQETQYF. In DNA form, the CDR3 reads TGTGCCACCAGCAGACTAGCGGGAAAACAAGAGACCCAGTACTTC.